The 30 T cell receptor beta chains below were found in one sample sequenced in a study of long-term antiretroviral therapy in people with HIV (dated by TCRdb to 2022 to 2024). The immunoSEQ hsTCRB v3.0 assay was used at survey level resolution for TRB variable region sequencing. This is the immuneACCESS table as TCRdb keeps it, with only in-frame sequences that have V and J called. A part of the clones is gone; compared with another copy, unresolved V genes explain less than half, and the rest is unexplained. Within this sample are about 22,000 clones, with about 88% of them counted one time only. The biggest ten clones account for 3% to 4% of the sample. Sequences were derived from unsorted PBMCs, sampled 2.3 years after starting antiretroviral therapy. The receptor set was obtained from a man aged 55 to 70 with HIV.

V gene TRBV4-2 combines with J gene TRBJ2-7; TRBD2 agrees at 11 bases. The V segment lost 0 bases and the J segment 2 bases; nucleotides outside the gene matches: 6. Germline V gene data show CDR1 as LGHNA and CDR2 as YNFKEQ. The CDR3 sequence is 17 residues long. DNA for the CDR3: TGTGCCAGCAGCCAAGATCAGGGACTAGCGGATACCTACGAGCAGTACTTC. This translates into CASSQDQGLADTYEQYF.

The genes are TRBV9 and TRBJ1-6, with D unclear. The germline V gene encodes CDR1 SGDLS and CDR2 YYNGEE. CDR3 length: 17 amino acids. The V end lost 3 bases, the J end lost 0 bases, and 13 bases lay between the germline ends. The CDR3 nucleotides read TGTGCCAGCAGCGGCGGACGGACGAGCTCCTATAATTCACCCCTCCACTTT. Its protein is CASSGGRTSSYNSPLHF.

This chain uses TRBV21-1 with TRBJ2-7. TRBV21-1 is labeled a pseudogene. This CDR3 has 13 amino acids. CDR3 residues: CASSKGYSYEQYF. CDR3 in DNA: TGTGCCAGCAGCAAAGGATACTCCTACGAGCAGTACTTC.

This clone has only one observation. CDR3 amino acids: CASSPPGTSSTDTQYF. The CDR3 nucleotides read TGCGCCAGCAGCCCGCCCGGGACGTCTAGCACAGATACGCAGTATTTT. The V call is TRBV5-1, the J call TRBJ2-3, with D possibly being TRBD1 or TRBD2 (5 bases each). The ends were cut back, 4 bases at V and 0 bases at J, with 15 bases in the middle. The germline V gene encodes CDR1 SGHRS and CDR2 YFSETQ. CDR3 length equals 16 residues.

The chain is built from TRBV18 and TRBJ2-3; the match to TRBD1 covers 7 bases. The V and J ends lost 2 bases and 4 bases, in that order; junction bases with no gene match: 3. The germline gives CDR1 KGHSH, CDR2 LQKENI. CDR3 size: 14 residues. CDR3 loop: CASSPDRESDTQYF. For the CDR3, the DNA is TGTGCCAGCTCACCAGACAGGGAGTCAGATACGCAGTATTTT.

The CDR3 here is CASSLDRDTYEQYF. The CDR3 nucleotides read TGTGCCAGCAGCTTAGATAGGGACACCTACGAGCAGTACTTC. This rearrangement joins TRBV11-2 to TRBJ2-7, with D possibly being TRBD1 (6 bases). Germline V gives CDR1 SGHAT, CDR2 FQNNGV. Trimming took off 0 bases at V and 2 bases at J, with 8 bases between the two ends. The CDR3 extends over 14 amino acids.

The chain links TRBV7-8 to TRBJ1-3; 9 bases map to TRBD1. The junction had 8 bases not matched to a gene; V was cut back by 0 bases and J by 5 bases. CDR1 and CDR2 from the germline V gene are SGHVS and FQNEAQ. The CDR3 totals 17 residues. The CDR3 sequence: CASSLATGQGTRNTIYF. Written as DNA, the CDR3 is TGTGCCAGCAGCTTAGCCACAGGACAGGGGACTAGAAACACCATATATTTT.

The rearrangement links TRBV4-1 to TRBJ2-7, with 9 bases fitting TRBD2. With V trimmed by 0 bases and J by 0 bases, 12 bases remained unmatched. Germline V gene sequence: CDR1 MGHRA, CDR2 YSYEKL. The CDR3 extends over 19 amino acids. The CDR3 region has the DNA TGCGCCAGCAGCCAAGATCTCAAGAAGCGGGAGGTCCTCTCCTACGAGCAGTACTTC. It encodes CASSQDLKKREVLSYEQYF.

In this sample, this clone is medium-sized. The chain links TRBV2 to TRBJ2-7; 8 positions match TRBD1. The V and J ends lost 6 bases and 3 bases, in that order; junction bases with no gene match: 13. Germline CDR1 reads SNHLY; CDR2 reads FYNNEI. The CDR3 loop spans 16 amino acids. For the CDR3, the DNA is TGTGCCAGCAGAGACAGACCTGGGACAGGAAACTACGAGCAGTACTTC. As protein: CASRDRPGTGNYEQYF.

This CDR3 reads CASSLGPRNSGANVLTF. CDR3 DNA sequence: TGTGCCAGCAGCTTAGGCCCCAGGAACTCTGGGGCCAACGTCCTGACTTTC. This chain links TRBV7-2 with TRBJ2-6; D gene ambiguous. This CDR3 is built from 17 residues. V lost 1 base and J 0 bases, leaving 10 bases between the germline ends. The V gene's germline CDR1 is SGHTA and CDR2 FQGNSA.

The CDR3 DNA reads TGCGCCAGCAGTCCGGACTATTTAGGAAACACCATATATTTT. Its translation is CASSPDYLGNTIYF. V usage is TRBV5-1 and J usage is TRBJ1-3; D remains unclear. V lost 5 bases and J lost 4, with 13 bases in between. Germline loops: CDR1 SGHRS, CDR2 YFSETQ. This CDR3 has 14 residues.

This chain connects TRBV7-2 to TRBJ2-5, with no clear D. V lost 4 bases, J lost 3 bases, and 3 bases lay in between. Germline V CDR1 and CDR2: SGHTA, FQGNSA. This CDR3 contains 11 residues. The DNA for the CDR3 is TGTGCCAGCAGCTCGAAAGAGACCCAGTACTTC. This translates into CASSSKETQYF.

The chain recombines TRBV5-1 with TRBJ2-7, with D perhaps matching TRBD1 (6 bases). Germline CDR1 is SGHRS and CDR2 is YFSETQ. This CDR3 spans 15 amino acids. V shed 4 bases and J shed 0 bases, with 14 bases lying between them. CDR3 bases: TGCGCCAGCAGCCGACGACAGGAGCTCTCCTACGAGCAGTACTTC. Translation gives CASSRRQELSYEQYF.

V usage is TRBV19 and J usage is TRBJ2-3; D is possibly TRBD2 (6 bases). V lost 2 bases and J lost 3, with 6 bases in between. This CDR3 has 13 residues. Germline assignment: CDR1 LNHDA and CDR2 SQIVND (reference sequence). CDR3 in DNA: TGTGCCAGTAGTATACGGGGGACAGATACGCAGTATTTT. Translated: CASSIRGTDTQYF.

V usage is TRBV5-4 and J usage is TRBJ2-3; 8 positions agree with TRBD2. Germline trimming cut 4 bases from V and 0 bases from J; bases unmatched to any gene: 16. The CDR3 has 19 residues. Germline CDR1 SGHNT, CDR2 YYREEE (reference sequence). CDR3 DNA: TGTGCCAGCAGCCGGGGACTAGAAGGACCTTCTAAAAGCACAGATACGCAGTATTTT. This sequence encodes CASSRGLEGPSKSTDTQYF.

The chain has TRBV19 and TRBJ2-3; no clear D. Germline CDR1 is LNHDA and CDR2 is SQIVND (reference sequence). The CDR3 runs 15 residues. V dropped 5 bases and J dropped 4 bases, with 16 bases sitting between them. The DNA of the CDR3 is TGTGCCAGTAGTGGTCCTGCGGTTGGGTCAGATACGCAGTATTTT. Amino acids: CASSGPAVGSDTQYF.

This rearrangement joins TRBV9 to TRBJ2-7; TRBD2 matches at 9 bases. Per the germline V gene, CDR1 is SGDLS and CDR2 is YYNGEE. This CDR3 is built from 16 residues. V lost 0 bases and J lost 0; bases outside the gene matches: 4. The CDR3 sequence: CASSVAGSGSSYEQYF. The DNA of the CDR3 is TGTGCCAGCAGCGTAGCGGGTAGCGGGAGCTCCTACGAGCAGTACTTC.

The CDR3 sequence is CASSTPSGATYKLAKNIQYF. CDR3 in DNA: TGTGCCAGCAGTACCCCTAGCGGGGCCACGTATAAACTAGCCAAAAACATTCAGTACTTC. The chain combines TRBV28 with TRBJ2-4; 9 nucleotides align to TRBD2. Germline V gene sequence: CDR1 MDHEN, CDR2 SYDVKM. CDR3 length equals 20 residues. After removal of 5 bases from V and 0 bases from J, the junction contained 17 bases not matched to a gene.

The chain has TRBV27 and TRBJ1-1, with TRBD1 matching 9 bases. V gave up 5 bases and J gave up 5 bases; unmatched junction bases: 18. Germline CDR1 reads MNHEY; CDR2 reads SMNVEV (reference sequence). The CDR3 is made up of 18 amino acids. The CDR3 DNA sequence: TGTGCCAGCAGTCCCGGGACAGGGAATTATGTTCGGTTGACTGAAGCTTTCTTT. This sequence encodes CASSPGTGNYVRLTEAFF.

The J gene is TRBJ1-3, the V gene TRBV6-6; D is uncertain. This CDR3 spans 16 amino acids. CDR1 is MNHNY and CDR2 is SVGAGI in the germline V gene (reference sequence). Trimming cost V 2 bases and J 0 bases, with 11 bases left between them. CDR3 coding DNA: TGTGCCAGCAGTTACCGTCGGGCTAGCTCTGGAAACACCATATATTTT. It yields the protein CASSYRRASSGNTIYF.

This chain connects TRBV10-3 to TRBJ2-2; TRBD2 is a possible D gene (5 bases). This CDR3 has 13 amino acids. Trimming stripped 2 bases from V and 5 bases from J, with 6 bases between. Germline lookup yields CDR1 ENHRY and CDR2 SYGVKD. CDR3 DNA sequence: TGTGCCATCAGTGAGACGGGAACCGGGGAGCTGTTTTTT. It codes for CAISETGTGELFF.

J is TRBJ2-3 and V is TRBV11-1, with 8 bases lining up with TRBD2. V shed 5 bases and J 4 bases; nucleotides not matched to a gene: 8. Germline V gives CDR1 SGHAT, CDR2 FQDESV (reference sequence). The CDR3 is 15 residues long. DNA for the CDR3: TGTGCCAGCAGCCGCCGGGAGGGCGCGGCAGATACGCAGTATTTT. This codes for CASSRREGAADTQYF.

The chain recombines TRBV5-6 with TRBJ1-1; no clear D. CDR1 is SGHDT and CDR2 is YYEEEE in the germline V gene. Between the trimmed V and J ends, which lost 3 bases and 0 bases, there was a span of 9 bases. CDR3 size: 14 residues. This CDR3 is CASSWRVLNTEAFF. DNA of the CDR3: TGTGCCAGCAGCTGGAGGGTCTTGAACACTGAAGCTTTCTTT.

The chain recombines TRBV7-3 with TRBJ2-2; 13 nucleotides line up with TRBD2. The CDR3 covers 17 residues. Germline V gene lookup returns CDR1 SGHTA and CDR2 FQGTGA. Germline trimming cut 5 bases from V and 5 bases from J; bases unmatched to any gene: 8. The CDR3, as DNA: TGTGCCAGCAGCCCGCCCGGGACTAGCGGGACTACCGGGGAGCTGTTTTTT. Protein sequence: CASSPPGTSGTTGELFF.

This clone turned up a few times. CDR3 region: CAIMGLSGNTIYF. The CDR3 region has the DNA TGTGCCATCATGGGACTTTCTGGAAACACCATATATTTT. The chain recombines TRBV10-3 with TRBJ1-3; D might be TRBD1 (5 bases). Trimming removed 7 bases from V and 1 base from J, with 8 bases in between. The CDR3 sequence is 13 residues long. CDR1 is ENHRY and CDR2 is SYGVKD in the germline V gene.

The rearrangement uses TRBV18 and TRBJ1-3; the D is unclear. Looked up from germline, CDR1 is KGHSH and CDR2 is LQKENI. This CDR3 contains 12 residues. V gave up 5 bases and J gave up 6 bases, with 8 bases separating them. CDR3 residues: CASSESLNTIYF. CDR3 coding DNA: TGTGCCAGCTCAGAGTCTCTAAACACCATATATTTT.

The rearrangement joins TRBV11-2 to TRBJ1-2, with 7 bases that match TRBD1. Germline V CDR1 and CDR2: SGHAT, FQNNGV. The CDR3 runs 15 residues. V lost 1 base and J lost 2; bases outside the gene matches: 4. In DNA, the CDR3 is TGTGCCAGCAGCTTAGTGACAGGGAACAACTATGGCTACACCTTC. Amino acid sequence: CASSLVTGNNYGYTF.

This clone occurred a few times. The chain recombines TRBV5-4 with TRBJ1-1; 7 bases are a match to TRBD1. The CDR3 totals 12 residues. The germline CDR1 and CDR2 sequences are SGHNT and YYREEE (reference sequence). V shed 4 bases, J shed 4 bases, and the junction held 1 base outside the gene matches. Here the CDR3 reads CASSRGRTEAFF. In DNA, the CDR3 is TGTGCCAGCAGCAGGGGGCGCACTGAAGCTTTCTTT.

CDR3 DNA sequence: TGTGCCAGCAGCTTAGTAGCAGGGAGTCAGCCCCAGCATTTT. This sequence encodes CASSLVAGSQPQHF. The chain is built from TRBV7-2 and TRBJ1-5; D might be TRBD1 (5 bases). Germline CDR1 is SGHTA and CDR2 is FQGNSA. The CDR3 has 14 amino acids. Trimming left V 1 base short and J 6 bases short, with 10 bases between.

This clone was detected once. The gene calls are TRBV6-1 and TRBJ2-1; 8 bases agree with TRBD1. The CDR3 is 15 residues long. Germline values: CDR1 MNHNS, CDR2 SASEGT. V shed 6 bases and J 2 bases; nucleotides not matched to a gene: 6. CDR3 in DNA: TGTGCCAGCAGCCCACCGACAGGGGCCTACAATGAGCAGTTCTTC. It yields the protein CASSPPTGAYNEQFF.